These 22 T cell receptor beta chains were sequenced from one sample in a study of Ad26.COV2.S vaccination and SARS-CoV-2 variants. Method: immunoSEQ multiplex PCR; TCRdb's copy keeps in-frame clones and lacks some. The table lists around 400,000 clones, around 91% of them singletons, with about 2% in the top ten. Treatment meaning: some 19 received Ad26.COV2.S at low or high dose, single or two shots; a few received placebo; per-sample allocation not given. Day 63 following the first vaccine or placebo injection was when the samples were taken. The sequenced sample was peripheral blood, obtained in a trial of Ad26.COV2.S vaccine versus placebo. Receptor source: a person between 18 and 60 years old who received the Ad26.COV2.S COVID-19 vaccine or a placebo.

This clone was seen only once. V is TRBV19 and J is TRBJ1-5, with D perhaps matching TRBD1 (6 bases). In germline, CDR1 is LNHDA, CDR2 SQIVND (reference sequence). The germline V and J ends were trimmed by 0 bases and 6 bases, with 9 bases remaining between them. There are 14 residues in the CDR3. For the CDR3, the DNA is TGTGCCAGTAGTATAGAAGGGGGTAGTCAGCCCCAGCATTTT. Translated, it gives CASSIEGGSQPQHF.

Concerning this clone: This CDR3 is also generated by other DNA sequences in the sample. The CDR3 sequence is CAISESGNTEAFF. In nucleotides, the CDR3 is TGTGCCATCAGTGAGTCTGGAAACACTGAAGCTTTCTTT. The genes are TRBV10-3 and TRBJ1-1; D remains unclear. CDR1 and CDR2 from the germline V gene are ENHRY and SYGVKD. The CDR3 runs 13 residues. V lost 0 bases to trimming and J lost 2 bases, with 4 bases between them.

The CDR3 region is CASSPGGERGETQYF. In nucleotides, the CDR3 is TGCGCCAGCAGCCCCGGAGGGGAAAGAGGAGAGACCCAGTACTTC. The chain carries TRBV4-3 and TRBJ2-5; D might be TRBD2 (6 bases). CDR1 is LGHNA and CDR2 is YSLEER in the germline V gene. Trimming pared 4 bases from V and 4 bases from J, leaving 16 bases between. The CDR3 runs to 15 residues.

The chain is built from TRBV7-9 and TRBJ1-1, with D unresolved. This CDR3 spans 15 amino acids. V was shortened by 1 base and J by 4 bases, with 13 bases between the two germline ends. CDR1 is SEHNR, CDR2 FQNEAQ, per germline (reference sequence). The CDR3 nucleotides read TGTGCCAGCAGCTTAGGTAGGCGTGTTTCCACTGAAGCTTTCTTT. Translating it yields CASSLGRRVSTEAFF. The full variable domain, its missing parts supplied by reference TRBV7-9 and TRBJ1-1, is DTGVSQNPRHKITKRGQNVTFRCDPISEHNRLYWYRQTLGQGPEFLTYFQNEAQLEKSRLLSDRFSAERPKGSFSTLEIQRTEQGDSAMYLCASSLGRRVSTEAFFGQGTRLTVV.

The CDR3 nucleotides are TGTGCCAGCAGCTTCGTACAGGGAGATACGCAGTATTTT. This codes for CASSFVQGDTQYF. This chain joins TRBV7-2 and TRBJ2-3; possibly TRBD1 for D (6 bases). Germline assignment: CDR1 SGHTA and CDR2 FQGNSA. CDR3 length: 13 amino acids. V shed 3 bases and J shed 5 bases, with 9 bases lying between them.

The genes are TRBV28 and TRBJ1-3; 8 bases agree with TRBD1. Trimming at V came to 8 bases and at J to 3 bases, leaving 9 bases not matched to a gene. This CDR3 region has 15 residues. In germline, CDR1 is MDHEN, CDR2 SYDVKM. The CDR3 spells CASATTGALGNTIYF. CDR3 nucleotides: TGTGCCAGCGCAACGACAGGGGCTCTTGGAAACACCATATATTTT. Full variable domain (remainder filled in from reference TRBV28 and TRBJ1-3): DVKVTQSSRYLVKRTGEKVFLECVQDMDHENMFWYRQDPGLGLRLIYFSYDVKMKEKGDIPEGYSVSREKKERFSLILESASTNQTSMYLCASATTGALGNTIYFGEGSWLTVV.

V and J are TRBV10-2 and TRBJ1-1; D not certain. The CDR3 covers 12 residues. Per the germline V gene, CDR1 is WSHSY and CDR2 is SAAADI. V was cut by 6 bases and J by 2 bases, with 7 bases left in between. CDR3 amino acids: CASRGLNTEAFF. The CDR3 bases are TGCGCCAGCAGAGGCCTAAACACTGAAGCTTTCTTT.

As concerns this clone: This same CDR3 is encoded by further DNA sequences in the sample. V usage is TRBV6-5 and J usage is TRBJ2-5; D not resolved. Per germline, CDR1 MNHEY and CDR2 SVGAGI. CDR3 length: 11 residues. The V end lost 6 bases, the J end lost 2 bases, and 4 bases lay between the germline ends. The CDR3 coding sequence is TGTGCCAGCAGCATACAAGAGACCCAGTACTTC. It translates to CASSIQETQYF.

The V and J genes are TRBV11-3 and TRBJ2-2, with D unresolved. The CDR3 is 15 residues long. Germline V gene data show CDR1 as SGHNT and CDR2 as YENEEA. The ends were cut back, 0 bases at V and 0 bases at J, with 5 bases in the middle. This CDR3 is CASSLDPANTGELFF. As DNA, the CDR3 is TGTGCCAGCAGCTTAGATCCTGCGAACACCGGGGAGCTGTTTTTT.

V is TRBV24-1 and J is TRBJ2-5; possible D gene TRBD2, 5 bases. V shed 7 bases and J shed 0 bases, with 11 bases lying between them. This CDR3 contains 14 residues. From germline, CDR1 is KGHDR and CDR2 SFDVKD. The CDR3 DNA sequence: TGTGCCACCAGCACGGGAATGTACCAAGAGACCCAGTACTTC. It translates to CATSTGMYQETQYF.

J is TRBJ1-6 and V is TRBV5-4; no clear D. The V gene lost 0 bases and the J gene lost 10 bases, with 17 bases spanning the gap. CDR1 and CDR2 from the germline V gene are SGHNT and YYREEE (reference sequence). The CDR3 is made up of 16 amino acids. The DNA of the CDR3 is TGTGCCAGCAGCTTGGGAAGGCTGGGCGGGAGGTCACCCCTCCACTTT. It yields the protein CASSLGRLGGRSPLHF.

The chain recombines TRBV5-4 with TRBJ2-2; D remains ambiguous. The germline V and J ends were trimmed by 0 bases and 3 bases, with 3 bases remaining between them. Germline-derived CDR1 and CDR2 are SGHNT and YYREEE (reference sequence). The CDR3 runs to 13 residues. The CDR3 nucleotides read TGTGCCAGCAGCTTGGAGCACACCGGGGAGCTGTTTTTT. It is translated as CASSLEHTGELFF.

The rearrangement links TRBV28 to TRBJ2-7; D is possibly TRBD1 or TRBD2 (6 bases each). This CDR3 contains 16 residues. V was clipped by 3 bases and J by 2 bases, with 17 bases between them. The germline V gene encodes CDR1 MDHEN and CDR2 SYDVKM. The CDR3: CASSFRKRGTPYEQYF. The CDR3 DNA reads as TGTGCCAGCAGTTTTAGAAAGAGGGGGACTCCCTACGAGCAGTACTTC.

This rearrangement joins TRBV9 to TRBJ1-1, with D possibly being TRBD1 (6 bases). V was cut by 4 bases and J by 4 bases, with 11 bases left in between. The length of the CDR3 is 13 residues. Per the germline V gene, CDR1 is SGDLS and CDR2 is YYNGEE. CDR3 residues: CASSPTGFTEAFF. The DNA of the CDR3 is TGTGCCAGCAGCCCAACAGGGTTCACTGAAGCTTTCTTT.

The V call is TRBV11-2, the J call TRBJ2-3; D gene ambiguous. The V gene's germline CDR1 is SGHAT and CDR2 FQNNGV. Trimming left V 1 base short and J 1 base short, with 12 bases between. The CDR3 runs 16 residues. CDR3 sequence reads: CASSLGSSKGTDTQYF. The CDR3 nucleotides read TGTGCCAGCAGCTTAGGATCTAGTAAAGGCACAGATACGCAGTATTTT.

The V call is TRBV7-6, the J call TRBJ2-5; 11 bases fit TRBD2. Trimming at V came to 1 base and at J to 5 bases, leaving 9 bases not matched to a gene. Germline assignment: CDR1 SGHVS and CDR2 FNYEAQ. The CDR3 runs 17 residues. The CDR3 protein is CASSLVSGRAGGETQYF. As DNA, the CDR3 is TGTGCCAGCAGCTTAGTTAGCGGGAGGGCCGGAGGGGAGACCCAGTACTTC.

J is TRBJ2-6 and V is TRBV28, with D possibly matching TRBD1 (5 bases). The CDR3 runs to 14 residues. Germline lookup yields CDR1 MDHEN and CDR2 SYDVKM. Deletions cut 5 bases from V and 2 bases from J, with 7 bases between. The DNA of the CDR3 is TGTGCCAGCAGTGACAGTACTGGGGCCAACGTCCTGACTTTC. Its translation: CASSDSTGANVLTF.

This sequence joins TRBV7-9 and TRBJ1-5; D may be TRBD1 (5 bases). The CDR3 extends over 14 amino acids. CDR1 and CDR2 from the germline V gene are SEHNR and FQNEAQ (reference sequence). Trimming stripped 5 bases from V and 1 base from J, with 9 bases between. CDR3 coding DNA: TGTGCCAGCAGCCGGGGGGGAAGCAATCAGCCCCAGCATTTT. Translated: CASSRGGSNQPQHF.

The chain couples TRBV19 to TRBJ1-1, with TRBD1 matching 9 bases. The J segment lost 5 bases and the V segment lost 8 bases, leaving 3 bases of the junction unmatched. This CDR3 comprises 12 residues. Germline values: CDR1 LNHDA, CDR2 SQIVND (reference sequence). As DNA, the CDR3 is TGTGCCAGTGGGACAGGGTGGACTGAAGCTTTCTTT. Translation: CASGTGWTEAFF.

The chain links TRBV28 to TRBJ2-5, with unresolved D. Trimming left V 5 bases short and J 3 bases short, with 19 bases between. Germline-derived CDR1 and CDR2 are MDHEN and SYDVKM. This CDR3 comprises 16 residues. This chain's CDR3 is CASSPQARGNKETQYF. The CDR3 nucleotides read TGTGCCAGCAGTCCGCAGGCCAGAGGAAATAAAGAGACCCAGTACTTC.

The chain is built from TRBV15 and TRBJ2-5, with D possibly being TRBD2 (6 bases). V gave up 4 bases and J gave up 2 bases, with 14 bases separating them. The CDR3 contains 15 residues. CDR1 is LNHNV, CDR2 YYDKDF, per germline (reference sequence). DNA of the CDR3: TGTGCCACCAGCATATCACCGCGGGGTCAAGAGACCCAGTACTTC. It codes for CATSISPRGQETQYF.

The J gene is TRBJ2-7, the V gene TRBV18; D is undetermined. Trimming removed 2 bases at V and 5 bases at J, with 25 bases between. CDR1 KGHSH and CDR2 LQKENI come from the germline V gene. The CDR3 runs 18 residues. The CDR3 DNA reads TGTGCCAGCTCACCAATGACTTTGGCGTCTCCTCGAAATGACGAGCAGTACTTC. Translated, it gives CASSPMTLASPRNDEQYF. Using reference TRBV18 and TRBJ2-7 for the parts outside the CDR3, the full variable domain is NAGVMQNPRHLVRRRGQEARLRCSPMKGHSHVYWYRQLPEEGLKFMVYLQKENIIDESGMPKERFSAEFPKEGPSILRIQQVVRGDSAAYFCASSPMTLASPRNDEQYFGPGTRLTVT.